This T cell receptor (beta chain) stems from a study of control samples from healthy donors and cancer patients (dated by TCRdb to 2020 to 2021). V is pruned by 3 bases and J by 8 bases, leaving 7 bases of the junction without a gene match. The germline V gene provides CDR1 SQVTM and CDR2 ANQGSEA. Counted from cysteine to phenylalanine, this CDR3 has 14 amino acids. Of all the DNA, just the CDR3 is kept, 42 bases in frame from base 1. About this clone: The antigen this receptor binds is unknown. It has no much larger one-base neighbor in the sample; base qualities were not kept.

The method behind the library was the immunoSEQ multiplex PCR assay. TCRdb provides this immuneACCESS table in a form limited to in-frame rearrangements. Some clones are lacking; in checked studies, under half of them reflect an unresolved V gene, and why the rest are absent is not known. This sample is represented by 350,000 to 450,000 clones; around 90% of them were singletons. The top ten clones comprise over 5.5% of the sample. This receptor was taken from a man aged 40-49 years with head and neck cancer. Sequenced material: PBMCs. This chain joins TRBV29-1 to TRBJ1-4, with 9 middle bases fitting TRBD1. This receptor has the CDR3 CSVEEQGAGEKLFF. The nucleotide sequence reads TGCAGCGTTGAGGAACAGGGGGCCGGGGAAAAACTGTTTTTT.